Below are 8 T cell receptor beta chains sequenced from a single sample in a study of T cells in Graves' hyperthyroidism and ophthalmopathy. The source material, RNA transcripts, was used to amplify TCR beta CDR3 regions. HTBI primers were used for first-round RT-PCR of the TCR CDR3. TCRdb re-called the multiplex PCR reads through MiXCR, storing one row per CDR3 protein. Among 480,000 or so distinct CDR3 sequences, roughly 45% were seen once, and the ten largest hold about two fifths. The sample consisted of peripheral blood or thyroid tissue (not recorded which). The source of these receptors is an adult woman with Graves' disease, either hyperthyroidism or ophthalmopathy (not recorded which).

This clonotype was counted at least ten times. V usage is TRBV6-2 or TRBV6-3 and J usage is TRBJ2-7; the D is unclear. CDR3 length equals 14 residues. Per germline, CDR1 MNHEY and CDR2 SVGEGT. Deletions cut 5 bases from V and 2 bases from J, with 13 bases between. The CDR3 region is CASSAAKLPYEQYF. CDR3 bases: TGTGCCAGCAGTGCCGCCAAGCTCCCCTACGAGCAGTACTTC.

CDR3: CASSQDPDNSPLHF. In nucleotides, the CDR3 is TGCGCCAGCAGCCAAGATCCTGATAATTCACCCCTCCACTTT. This chain joins TRBV4-1 and TRBJ1-6; D remains ambiguous. The ends were cut back, 0 bases at V and 5 bases at J, with 5 bases in the middle. The CDR3 is 14 residues long. CDR1 and CDR2 from the germline V gene are MGHRA and YSYEKL.

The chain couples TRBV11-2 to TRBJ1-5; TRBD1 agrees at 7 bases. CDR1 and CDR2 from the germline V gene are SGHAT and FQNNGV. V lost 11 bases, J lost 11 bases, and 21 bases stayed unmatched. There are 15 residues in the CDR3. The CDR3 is CAWSVQTGWRMAQHF. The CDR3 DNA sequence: TGTGCCTGGAGTGTACAGACAGGGTGGAGGATGGCCCAGCATTTT.

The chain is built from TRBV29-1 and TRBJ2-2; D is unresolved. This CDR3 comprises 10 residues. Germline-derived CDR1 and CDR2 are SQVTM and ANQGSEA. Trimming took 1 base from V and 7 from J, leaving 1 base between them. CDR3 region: CSVEVGELFF. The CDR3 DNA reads TGCAGCGTTGAAGTCGGGGAGCTGTTTTTT.

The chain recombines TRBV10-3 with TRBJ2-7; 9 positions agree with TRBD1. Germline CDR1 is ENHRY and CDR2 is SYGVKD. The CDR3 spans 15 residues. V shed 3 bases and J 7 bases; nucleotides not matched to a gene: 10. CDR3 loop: CAISDPGTGILEQYF. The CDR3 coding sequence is TGTGCCATCAGTGACCCCGGGACAGGGATTTTAGAGCAGTACTTC.

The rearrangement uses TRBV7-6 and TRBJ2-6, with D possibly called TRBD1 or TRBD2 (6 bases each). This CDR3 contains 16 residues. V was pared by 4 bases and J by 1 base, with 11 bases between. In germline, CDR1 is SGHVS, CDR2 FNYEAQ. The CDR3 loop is CASSSSGASGANVLTF. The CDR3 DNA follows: TGTGCCAGCAGCTCCTCGGGGGCATCTGGGGCCAACGTCCTGACTTTC.

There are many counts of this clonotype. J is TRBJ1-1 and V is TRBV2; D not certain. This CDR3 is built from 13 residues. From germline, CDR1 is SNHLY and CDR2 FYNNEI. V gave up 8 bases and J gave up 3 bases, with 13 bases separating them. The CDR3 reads CASGGETDTEAFF. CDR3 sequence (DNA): TGTGCCAGCGGCGGGGAAACGGACACTGAAGCTTTCTTT.

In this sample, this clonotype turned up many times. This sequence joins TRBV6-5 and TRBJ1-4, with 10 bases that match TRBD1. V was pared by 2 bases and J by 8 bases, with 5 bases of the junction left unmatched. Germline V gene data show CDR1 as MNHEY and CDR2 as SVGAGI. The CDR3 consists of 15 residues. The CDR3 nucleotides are TGTGCCAGCAGTTACCAGGGACAGGGGCGAGAAAAACTGTTTTTT. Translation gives CASSYQGQGREKLFF.